Below are 29 T cell receptor beta chains sequenced from a single sample in a study of shared T cell receptors in the human thymus. Measured with immunoSEQ multiplex PCR; TCRdb has only the in-frame clones, and not every one. The table records roughly 710,000 clones, approximately 85% of them present only once. This same sample was also taken into another study, of human thymus T cells.

The sample was thymocytes. These TCRs come from a girl under three years old with a congenital heart defect.

The chain uses TRBV28 and TRBJ1-5, with D hard to call. The CDR3 contains 14 residues. V was cut by 2 bases and J by 6 bases, with 11 bases left in between. CDR1 is MDHEN and CDR2 is SYDVKM in the germline V gene. The CDR3 DNA sequence: TGTGCCAGCAGTTTAGCCAGGTCCGTTCAGCCCCAGCATTTT. This codes for CASSLARSVQPQHF.

V is TRBV27 and J is TRBJ2-3; 10 nucleotides agree with TRBD1. The V gene's germline CDR1 is MNHEY and CDR2 SMNVEV (reference sequence). This CDR3 region has 17 residues. Trimming cost V 5 bases and J 2 bases; bases outside gene matches: 10. The CDR3 DNA follows: TGTGCCAGCAGTCTTGGGACAGGGGTGGCACACACAGATACGCAGTATTTT. Residues: CASSLGTGVAHTDTQYF.

The V gene is TRBV19, the J gene TRBJ1-5, with D hard to call. Germline V gene data show CDR1 as LNHDA and CDR2 as SQIVND (reference sequence). The CDR3 totals 17 residues. V was shortened by 6 bases and J by 2 bases, with 20 bases between the two germline ends. CDR3 residues: CASSENPGSGGNQPQHF. The DNA of the CDR3 is TGTGCCAGTAGCGAAAACCCGGGATCGGGAGGCAATCAGCCCCAGCATTTT.

The rearrangement uses TRBV29-1 and TRBJ1-1; D remains ambiguous. The ends were cut back, 6 bases at V and 11 bases at J, with 7 bases in the middle. Per the germline V gene, CDR1 is SQVTM and CDR2 is ANQGSEA. The CDR3 consists of 8 residues. The chain's CDR3 is CSVDGAFF. The CDR3 DNA sequence: TGCAGCGTCGACGGGGCTTTCTTT.

The chain recombines TRBV27 with TRBJ2-5; 11 nucleotides agree with TRBD1. The CDR3 is 15 amino acids. Trimming cost V 7 bases and J 4 bases; bases outside gene matches: 8. Germline lookup yields CDR1 MNHEY and CDR2 SMNVEV (reference sequence). The CDR3 here is CASNSGTGGRETQYF. The DNA for the CDR3 is TGTGCCAGCAACTCCGGGACAGGGGGGAGAGAGACCCAGTACTTC.

The genes are TRBV14 and TRBJ1-1; D unclear. The CDR3 loop spans 12 amino acids. Trimming removed 4 bases at V and 2 bases at J, with 5 bases between. Germline V gene sequence: CDR1 SGHDN, CDR2 FVKESK. The CDR3 is CASSLRNTEAFF. Written as DNA, the CDR3 is TGTGCCAGCAGCCTCAGAAACACTGAAGCTTTCTTT.

The chain uses TRBV27 and TRBJ1-1; 9 nucleotides match TRBD1. Looked up from germline, CDR1 is MNHEY and CDR2 is SMNVEV (reference sequence). The V and J ends lost 4 bases and 1 base, in that order; junction bases with no gene match: 4. The CDR3 spans 15 residues. The CDR3 here is CASSSGTGWNTEAFF. The CDR3 nucleotides read TGTGCCAGCAGTTCCGGGACAGGGTGGAACACTGAAGCTTTCTTT.

This clone was seen just once. The chain combines TRBV18 with TRBJ1-5, with D unclear. The V end was cut by 0 bases, the J end by 0 bases, with 15 bases between. The CDR3 loop spans 18 amino acids. In germline, CDR1 is KGHSH, CDR2 LQKENI. The CDR3 nucleotides are TGTGCCAGCTCACCACCATGGGCAGAACATACTAGCAATCAGCCCCAGCATTTT. It codes for CASSPPWAEHTSNQPQHF.

This chain connects TRBV7-2 to TRBJ1-1, with a tentative D call TRBD1 (6 bases). Germline V gene sequence: CDR1 SGHTA, CDR2 FQGNSA. Trimming shortened V by 7 bases and J by 5 bases, and 14 bases separated the two germline ends. CDR3 length equals 13 residues. The CDR3 loop reads CASTPPGVTEAFF. In DNA form, the CDR3 reads TGTGCCAGCACCCCACCAGGGGTGACTGAAGCTTTCTTT.

This chain links TRBV7-6 with TRBJ1-1; 7 nucleotides match TRBD1. Germline V gene data show CDR1 as SGHVS and CDR2 as FNYEAQ. The CDR3 has 13 amino acids. J lost 3 bases, V lost 4 bases, and 2 bases had no gene match. The CDR3 coding sequence is TGTGCCAGCAGCTCAGGGGGTGACACTGAAGCTTTCTTT. Translation: CASSSGGDTEAFF.

The chain carries TRBV19 and TRBJ2-7, with D hard to call. The CDR3 loop spans 12 amino acids. The germline V and J ends were trimmed by 4 bases and 6 bases, with 10 bases remaining between them. In germline, CDR1 is LNHDA, CDR2 SQIVND (reference sequence). This CDR3 reads CASSTHGGEQYF. CDR3 sequence (DNA): TGTGCCAGTAGTACCCACGGCGGCGAGCAGTACTTC.

This chain links TRBV14 with TRBJ2-2; TRBD2 matches at 10 bases. The V gene's germline CDR1 is SGHDN and CDR2 FVKESK. The CDR3 length is 21 residues. V lost 0 bases to trimming and J lost 4 bases; unmatched junction nucleotides: 17. As DNA, the CDR3 is TGTGCCAGCAGCCAAGAGACACTAGCGGGGACTAAGTTGAGGGGCACCGGGGAGCTGTTTTTT. Encoded protein: CASSQETLAGTKLRGTGELFF.

This chain connects TRBV7-2 to TRBJ2-5; D might be TRBD2 (5 bases). Germline CDR1 is SGHTA and CDR2 is FQGNSA. V lost 1 base and J 5 bases, leaving 14 bases between the germline ends. The length of the CDR3 is 15 residues. In nucleotides, the CDR3 is TGTGCCAGCAGCTTAGGGGGTGGATGGGAGGAGACCCAGTACTTC. Protein product: CASSLGGGWEETQYF.

The J gene is TRBJ1-6, the V gene TRBV6-6; 9 bases agree with TRBD1. The length of the CDR3 is 15 residues. The junction had 6 bases not matched to a gene; V was cut back by 2 bases and J by 10 bases. Germline values: CDR1 MNHNY, CDR2 SVGAGI (reference sequence). CDR3 in amino acids: CASSYPGTGLSPLHF. The CDR3 DNA follows: TGTGCCAGCAGTTACCCCGGGACAGGGTTATCACCCCTCCACTTT.

The V call is TRBV25-1, the J call TRBJ1-2; D perhaps matches TRBD1 (6 bases). The CDR3 contains 13 residues. Trimming stripped 4 bases from V and 8 bases from J, with 14 bases between. Germline CDR1 is MGHDK and CDR2 is SYGVNS. In DNA form, the CDR3 reads TGTGCCAGCAGTGGAGGGGGGGAACGGGGCTACACCTTC. Translating gives CASSGGGERGYTF.

Written as DNA, the CDR3 is TGCGCCAGCAGTGGGGGACTAGCGGGGCAACACACAGATACGCAGTATTTT. Its translation is CASSGGLAGQHTDTQYF. V is TRBV10-1 and J is TRBJ2-3, with 13 bases matching TRBD2. V lost 4 bases to trimming and J lost 2 bases; unmatched junction nucleotides: 6. Germline assignment: CDR1 WNHNN and CDR2 SYGVQD (reference sequence). CDR3 length equals 17 residues.

This clone was counted between two and nine times. The chain uses TRBV6-5 and TRBJ2-1; maybe TRBD2 (5 bases). This CDR3 is built from 15 residues. Per the germline V gene, CDR1 is MNHEY and CDR2 is SVGAGI. Trimming took off 0 bases at V and 6 bases at J, with 12 bases between the two ends. CDR3 DNA sequence: TGTGCCAGCAGTTACTCGAGGGAATTTTCCAATGAGCAGTTCTTC. It codes for CASSYSREFSNEQFF.

This chain joins TRBV7-2 and TRBJ2-5, with TRBD2 identical over 13 bases. Germline values: CDR1 SGHTA, CDR2 FQGNSA. V dropped 5 bases and J dropped 7; count of bases not matched to a gene: 13. The CDR3 runs to 17 residues. CDR3 amino acids: CASSLGLAGFRGGTQYF. For the CDR3, the DNA is TGTGCCAGCAGCCTGGGACTAGCGGGGTTCCGGGGGGGGACCCAGTACTTC. The entire variable domain, with the rest obtained from reference TRBV7-2 and TRBJ2-5, is as follows: GAGVSQSPSNKVTEKGKDVELRCDPISGHTALYWYRQSLGQGLEFLIYFQGNSAPDKSGLPSDRFSAERTGGSVSTLTIQRTQQEDSAVYLCASSLGLAGFRGGTQYFGPGTRLLVL.

This clone was detected once. V is TRBV15 and J is TRBJ1-5, with no clear D. The V gene's germline CDR1 is LNHNV and CDR2 YYDKDF (reference sequence). Trimming removed 0 bases at V and 5 bases at J, with 8 bases between. The CDR3 covers 14 residues. The CDR3 DNA reads TGTGCCACCAGCAGAGATTCCCCGTATCAGCCCCAGCATTTT. Translation gives CATSRDSPYQPQHF.

The chain uses TRBV28 and TRBJ1-3, with D unresolved. The CDR3 extends over 12 amino acids. Deletions cut 5 bases from V and 4 bases from J, with 6 bases between. The germline V gene encodes CDR1 MDHEN and CDR2 SYDVKM. CDR3 nucleotide sequence: TGTGCCAGCAGTATCCTCGGAAACACCATATATTTT. Translated, it gives CASSILGNTIYF.

V is TRBV9 and J is TRBJ1-6, with TRBD1 matching over 7 bases. The V gene's germline CDR1 is SGDLS and CDR2 YYNGEE. The V and J ends lost 3 bases and 8 bases, in that order; junction bases with no gene match: 5. CDR3 length equals 14 residues. Written as DNA, the CDR3 is TGTGCCAGCAGCGAAGACAGGGCGGATTCACCCCTCCACTTT. As protein: CASSEDRADSPLHF.

The J gene is TRBJ1-2, the V gene TRBV10-3; D gene ambiguous. CDR1 and CDR2 from the germline V gene are ENHRY and SYGVKD. V lost 3 bases and J 8 bases, leaving 7 bases between the germline ends. The CDR3 runs to 11 residues. CDR3 amino acids: CAISETWGYTF. The CDR3 DNA reads TGTGCCATCAGTGAAACATGGGGCTACACCTTC.

As DNA, the CDR3 is TGTGCCAGCAGCCCTTGGACTAGCGGGGGAAACGAGCAGTACTTC. It codes for CASSPWTSGGNEQYF. This chain uses TRBV5-8 with TRBJ2-7; 13 positions match TRBD2. The CDR3 is made up of 15 amino acids. V dropped 4 bases and J dropped 5; count of bases not matched to a gene: 6. CDR1 is SGHTS, CDR2 YDEGEE, per germline.

The chain employs TRBV15 and TRBJ1-5; D uncertain. CDR1 and CDR2 (germline): LNHNV, YYDKDF (reference sequence). There are 15 residues in the CDR3. Trimming removed 3 bases at V and 0 bases at J, with 9 bases between. In nucleotides, the CDR3 is TGTGCCACCAGCAGCAGCGTCTATAGCAATCAGCCCCAGCATTTT. It specifies CATSSSVYSNQPQHF.

This clone has only one observation. The V and J genes are TRBV2 and TRBJ1-2; TRBD1 is a possible D gene (6 bases). The CDR3 runs to 17 residues. CDR1 and CDR2 (germline): SNHLY, FYNNEI. With 2 bases removed from V and 4 bases from J, the gap between germline ends came to 20 bases. The DNA for the CDR3 is TGTGCCAGCAGTGAATCGGGGCAGGGGCTAGGGGGCTATGGCTACACCTTC. Its protein is CASSESGQGLGGYGYTF.

This clone is a singleton in its sample. CDR3 in DNA: TGTGCCAGCAGCTTGGGGTTGAGGAGCACCGGGGAGCTGTTTTTT. Translation gives CASSLGLRSTGELFF. The rearrangement links TRBV5-6 to TRBJ2-2; no clear D gene. Germline CDR1 SGHDT, CDR2 YYEEEE. The CDR3 has 15 residues. Between the trimmed V and J ends, which lost 0 bases and 4 bases, there was a span of 10 bases.

The gene calls are TRBV19 and TRBJ2-1; 8 bases align to TRBD1. Germline V lookup: CDR1 LNHDA, CDR2 SQIVND (reference sequence). This CDR3 spans 17 amino acids. The ends lost 4 bases at V and 2 bases at J; junction bases unmatched: 10. The CDR3 nucleotides are TGTGCCAGTAGTAGTAGACTCAGGGGGCTTACCTACAATGAGCAGTTCTTC. Amino acid sequence: CASSSRLRGLTYNEQFF.

The rearrangement links TRBV15 to TRBJ2-7; TRBD1 agrees at 9 bases. Germline values: CDR1 LNHNV, CDR2 YYDKDF (reference sequence). The CDR3 loop spans 15 amino acids. V trimming: 2 bases; J trimming: 6 bases; junction bases outside the gene matches: 8. DNA for the CDR3: TGTGCCACCAGCAGATCACAGGGGGCTGGATGCGAGCAGTACTTC. This gives the protein CATSRSQGAGCEQYF.

The V and J genes are TRBV6-1 and TRBJ1-2; unclear D gene. Per germline, CDR1 MNHNS and CDR2 SASEGT. V was pared by 1 base and J by 6 bases, with 18 bases between. The CDR3 is 16 residues long. Here the CDR3 reads CASSEELTKTRDGYTF. The DNA for the CDR3 is TGTGCCAGCAGTGAAGAACTCACGAAAACCCGGGATGGCTACACCTTC.